The 27 T cell receptor beta chains listed next were all sequenced from one sample in a study of Tregs in tolerant kidney transplant recipients. For these TCRs, the target antigens are not known. Only in-frame clones appear in the TCRdb table, and some are missing; sequencing was by immunoSEQ multiplex PCR. Of around 31,000 clones detected, 82% appear once; the ten largest clones hold 2% to 2.5%. What was sequenced was Tregs from blood cultured with allogeneic cells. The receptor source for this set is a human donor in good health.

The CDR3 reads CAISRGLAGVDNEQFF. For the CDR3, the DNA is TGTGCCATCAGCCGCGGGCTAGCGGGAGTAGACAATGAGCAGTTCTTC. J is TRBJ2-1 and V is TRBV10-3, with 10 bases that match TRBD2. Unmatched junction bases numbered 10, after V lost 6 bases and J lost 5 bases. Germline CDR1 ENHRY, CDR2 SYGVKD. This CDR3 has 16 residues.

This clone has just one count. The rearrangement joins TRBV30 to TRBJ1-4; D is undetermined. Germline V gene lookup returns CDR1 GTSNPN and CDR2 SVGIG (reference sequence). The CDR3 is made up of 14 amino acids. Trimming removed 2 bases from V and 4 bases from J, with 11 bases in between. CDR3 amino acids: CAWSTQVFNEKLFF. CDR3 sequence (DNA): TGTGCCTGGAGTACCCAGGTCTTTAATGAAAAACTGTTTTTT.

In its sample, this clone was seen a few times. The chain recombines TRBV6-6 with TRBJ2-2; D unresolved. Germline values: CDR1 MNHNY, CDR2 SVGAGI (reference sequence). The CDR3 has 14 residues. With 0 bases removed from V and 5 bases from J, the gap between germline ends came to 7 bases. The CDR3 reads CASSYSILTGELFF. In DNA form, the CDR3 reads TGTGCCAGCAGTTACTCGATACTTACCGGGGAGCTGTTTTTT.

The V gene is TRBV7-3, the J gene TRBJ2-5; D might be TRBD2 (5 bases). Trimming removed 2 bases at V and 2 bases at J, with 12 bases between. This CDR3 has 15 amino acids. Germline V lookup: CDR1 SGHTA, CDR2 FQGTGA. The CDR3 DNA is TGTGCCAGCAGCTTAGGATACGGGAAGCAAGAGACCCAGTACTTC. Protein sequence: CASSLGYGKQETQYF.

Concerning this clone itself: The same CDR3 can be traced to other DNA sequences in this sample. DNA for the CDR3: TGTGCCAGCAGCTTATCAGATACGCAGTATTTT. Its protein is CASSLSDTQYF. V usage is TRBV7-2 and J usage is TRBJ2-3, with D unresolved. The germline V gene encodes CDR1 SGHTA and CDR2 FQGNSA. CDR3 length equals 11 residues. V gave up 2 bases and J gave up 4 bases, with 1 base separating them.

This clone occurred once. This chain uses TRBV19 with TRBJ1-1; maybe TRBD1 (6 bases). CDR1 LNHDA and CDR2 SQIVND come from the germline V gene (reference sequence). The CDR3 extends over 14 amino acids. V was shortened by 7 bases and J by 4 bases, with 16 bases between the two germline ends. CDR3 amino acids: CASTTGRGSTEAFF. As DNA, the CDR3 is TGTGCCAGTACCACCGGGAGGGGGAGCACTGAAGCTTTCTTT.

The chain combines TRBV2 with TRBJ1-5, with 7 bases identical to TRBD1. The CDR3 length is 14 residues. After removal of 1 base from V and 6 bases from J, the junction contained 3 bases not matched to a gene. Germline loops: CDR1 SNHLY, CDR2 FYNNEI. The CDR3 sequence is CASSEVSGGQPQHF. CDR3 DNA sequence: TGTGCCAGCAGTGAAGTGTCAGGGGGTCAGCCCCAGCATTTT.

This sequence joins TRBV7-3 and TRBJ2-2; 11 nucleotides line up with TRBD1. J was trimmed by 0 bases and V by 6 bases; bases with no gene match: 3. This CDR3 contains 16 residues. Germline CDR1 is SGHTA and CDR2 is FQGTGA. The CDR3 is CASRRTGGTNTGELFF. The CDR3 nucleotides read TGTGCCAGCAGACGGACAGGGGGCACGAACACCGGGGAGCTGTTTTTT.

The rearrangement joins TRBV5-1 to TRBJ2-3; D not certain. Trimming cost V 0 bases and J 0 bases, with 8 bases left between them. Germline CDR1 reads SGHRS; CDR2 reads YFSETQ. This CDR3 contains 15 residues. The CDR3 protein is CASSLGTLSTDTQYF. Here the CDR3 DNA reads TGCGCCAGCAGCTTGGGGACGCTTAGCACAGATACGCAGTATTTT.

The V and J genes are TRBV19 and TRBJ1-2; D is ambiguous. The V and J ends lost 1 base and 6 bases respectively, with 6 bases between them. This CDR3 is built from 12 residues. Germline-derived CDR1 and CDR2 are LNHDA and SQIVND (reference sequence). The CDR3: CASSIGPDGYTF. In nucleotides, the CDR3 is TGTGCCAGTAGTATAGGCCCGGATGGCTACACCTTC.

The rearrangement links TRBV7-2 to TRBJ1-2; D ambiguous. The CDR3 is 14 amino acids. Trimming pared 7 bases from V and 8 bases from J, leaving 20 bases between. Germline CDR1 SGHTA, CDR2 FQGNSA. The CDR3 reads CASTQRAGSGGYTF. The DNA for the CDR3 is TGTGCCAGCACCCAGCGGGCTGGTTCGGGAGGCTACACCTTC.

This sequence joins TRBV27 and TRBJ1-1, with D uncertain. The length of the CDR3 is 15 residues. V shed 4 bases and J shed 1 base, with 13 bases lying between them. The germline CDR1 and CDR2 sequences are MNHEY and SMNVEV (reference sequence). CDR3 region: CASSSSWLTNTEAFF. CDR3 bases: TGTGCCAGCAGTTCGTCCTGGCTGACGAACACTGAAGCTTTCTTT.

CDR3 sequence reads: CASSDFRTLETQYF. DNA for the CDR3: TGCGCCAGCAGTGATTTTCGCACCCTAGAGACCCAGTACTTC. The chain recombines TRBV10-2 with TRBJ2-5; D is unclear. The CDR3 has 14 residues. Trimming left V 3 bases short and J 4 bases short, with 12 bases between. The germline gives CDR1 WSHSY, CDR2 SAAADI.

The chain is built from TRBV21-1 and TRBJ2-5; the tabulated D call, TRBD1, remains unverified against the DNA. TRBV21-1 is listed as a pseudogene. The CDR3 runs to 16 residues. CDR3 nucleotide sequence: TGTGCCAGCAGCAAAGAGATCCTCAGTCCCCCAGAGACCCAGTACTTC. It is translated as CASSKEILSPPETQYF.

This clone was found once. This chain links TRBV5-1 with TRBJ2-3, with a weak D call TRBD2 (5 bases). The CDR3 loop spans 14 amino acids. V shed 1 base and J shed 4 bases, with 10 bases lying between them. The V gene's germline CDR1 is SGHRS and CDR2 YFSETQ. CDR3 protein: CASSLRALADTQYF. CDR3 nucleotide sequence: TGCGCCAGCAGCTTGCGGGCACTAGCAGATACGCAGTATTTT.

The chain uses TRBV2 and TRBJ2-4; 13 positions agree with TRBD2. Losses at the gene ends were 5 bases for V and 3 bases for J; bases not matched to a gene: 7. The CDR3 contains 17 residues. Per the germline V gene, CDR1 is SNHLY and CDR2 is FYNNEI. CDR3 nucleotides: TGTGCCAGCAGTACCGGGACTAGCGGGGTTGACAAAAACATTCAGTACTTC. Its protein is CASSTGTSGVDKNIQYF.

This clone was counted between two and nine times. V gene TRBV6-1 combines with J gene TRBJ2-5; D is perhaps TRBD1 (5 bases). Germline V gives CDR1 MNHNS, CDR2 SASEGT. The CDR3 runs to 9 residues. The V gene lost 10 bases and the J gene lost 10 bases, with 10 bases spanning the gap. CDR3 DNA sequence: TGTGCCACCAGAAGGGGCCAGTACTTC. This gives the protein CATRRGQYF.

The J gene is TRBJ1-4, the V gene TRBV6-5; no clear D gene. The CDR3 length is 16 residues. With 2 bases removed from V and 7 bases from J, the gap between germline ends came to 17 bases. Germline assignment: CDR1 MNHEY and CDR2 SVGAGI. The CDR3, as DNA: TGTGCCAGCAGTTACGGGCGAAACGTCGCTCGTGAAAAACTGTTTTTT. It codes for CASSYGRNVAREKLFF.

This CDR3 reads CASSLALIGSGNTIYF. As DNA, the CDR3 is TGCGCCAGCAGCTTGGCCCTAATCGGTTCTGGAAACACCATATATTTT. This chain links TRBV5-1 with TRBJ1-3; unclear D gene. The V gene's germline CDR1 is SGHRS and CDR2 YFSETQ. CDR3 length: 16 amino acids. V was pared by 0 bases and J by 1 base, with 11 bases between. Based on the CDR3 plus reference TRBV5-1 and TRBJ1-3, the full variable domain is KAGVTQTPRYLIKTRGQQVTLSCSPISGHRSVSWYQQTPGQGLQFLFEYFSETQRNKGNFPGRFSGRQFSNSRSEMNVSTLELGDSALYLCASSLALIGSGNTIYFGEGSWLTVV.

In its sample, this clone ranks as medium-sized. The chain employs TRBV5-4 and TRBJ1-2; TRBD1 aligns across 9 bases. The V gene end was trimmed by 1 base and the J gene end by 5 bases; junction bases not matched to a gene: 9. Germline lookup yields CDR1 SGHNT and CDR2 YYREEE (reference sequence). The CDR3 runs 16 residues. CDR3 sequence (DNA): TGTGCCAGCAGCTTGTTCCGGGACAGGGAAGTTTATGGCTACACCTTC. Translating it yields CASSLFRDREVYGYTF.

The chain carries TRBV6-5 and TRBJ1-1; possible D gene TRBD1, 5 bases. Germline V gene lookup returns CDR1 MNHEY and CDR2 SVGAGI. V lost 2 bases, J lost 3 bases, and 16 bases lay in between. This CDR3 has 16 amino acids. The CDR3 nucleotides read TGTGCCAGCAGTTACGGGGCCGTAGGTAGGGACACTGAAGCTTTCTTT. Encoded protein: CASSYGAVGRDTEAFF.

The chain carries TRBV10-3 and TRBJ2-5; no clear D. Germline V lookup: CDR1 ENHRY, CDR2 SYGVKD. The ends were cut back, 0 bases at V and 0 bases at J, with 5 bases in the middle. This CDR3 is built from 14 residues. CDR3 DNA: TGTGCCATCAGTGAGTCTAAGTACCAAGAGACCCAGTACTTC. Translation: CAISESKYQETQYF.

V usage is TRBV18 and J usage is TRBJ1-5; D might be TRBD1 (5 bases). V lost 5 bases and J 9 bases, leaving 20 bases between the germline ends. The CDR3 is 15 residues long. Germline V gene lookup returns CDR1 KGHSH and CDR2 LQKENI. In nucleotides, the CDR3 is TGTGCCAGCTCAGCTGGACGGGGCCCCACCGGGCCCCAGCATTTT. Amino acid sequence: CASSAGRGPTGPQHF.

The J gene is TRBJ2-1, the V gene TRBV29-1; no definite D call. V gave up 4 bases and J gave up 10 bases, with 8 bases separating them. The CDR3 extends over 10 amino acids. Germline CDR1 is SQVTM and CDR2 is ANQGSEA. CDR3 region: CSVASREQFF. The CDR3 nucleotides are TGCAGCGTTGCCTCCAGGGAGCAGTTCTTC.

The J gene is TRBJ2-7, the V gene TRBV4-3; D not resolved. Germline V gene sequence: CDR1 LGHNA, CDR2 YSLEER. Trimming removed 0 bases at V and 0 bases at J, with 9 bases between. The CDR3 extends over 15 amino acids. The CDR3 sequence is CASSQDPDSSYEQYF. Here the CDR3 DNA reads TGCGCCAGCAGCCAAGATCCAGATAGCTCCTACGAGCAGTACTTC.

The chain recombines TRBV10-2 with TRBJ2-1; D is tentatively TRBD1 or TRBD2 (5 bases each). From germline, CDR1 is WSHSY and CDR2 SAAADI. This CDR3 spans 13 amino acids. V was pared by 5 bases and J by 4 bases, with 9 bases between. CDR3 residues: CASSLGAYNEQFF. CDR3 sequence (DNA): TGCGCCAGCAGTCTCGGGGCTTACAATGAGCAGTTCTTC.

The chain is built from TRBV18 and TRBJ1-2, with TRBD1 matching 7 bases. Per the germline V gene, CDR1 is KGHSH and CDR2 is LQKENI. Germline trimming cut 4 bases from V and 7 bases from J; bases unmatched to any gene: 12. This CDR3 contains 15 residues. In nucleotides, the CDR3 is TGTGCCAGCTCACAACCGGGACAGCCCGACGGTGGCTACACCTTC. It codes for CASSQPGQPDGGYTF.